This TCR beta chain was documented in a study of T cell responses to AZD1222 COVID-19 vaccine. Study context: Second-dose groups at about 4 or about 12 weeks were pooled. Study conclusions and caveats: Spike-wide coverage was observed for vaccine-associated CD4 TCRs, with dominant responses at 160-218 and 743-854. Following two doses of AZD1222, Spike-specific TCR breadth and depth rose. Mostly white British, mostly female donors; authors suggested clonal diversity may be underestimated.

This table comes from immunoSEQ multiplex PCR, and its TCRdb copy is limited to in-frame clones, with some not included. The table has tens of thousands of clones, about 90% seen once. A remark on this clone: Its specificity is unknown.

CDR1 and CDR2 (germline): SGHTS, YDEGEE. CDR3 size: 11 residues. The V gene lost 2 bases and the J gene lost 6 bases, with 4 bases spanning the gap. V gene TRBV5-8 combines with J gene TRBJ2-3; D not certain. Sample: peripheral blood, taken on day 0 of AZD1222 vaccination. The TCR was taken from an adult in good health. As DNA, the CDR3 is TGTGCCAGCAGCTTTCTCGATACGCAGTATTTT. It specifies CASSFLDTQYF.